There are a few counts of the clone carrying this TCR beta chain. The data belong to a study of blood T cell repertoires in COVID-19. As for the study in general: Samples of COVID-19 (acute and convalescent) were obtained from the United States, Italy and Spain.

Participants were aged about 18 to 100 years from some 24 US areas. A case of COVID-19 had been met by exposed participants within 2 weeks before study entry. Germline V CDR1 and CDR2: SGHAT, FQNNGV. This CDR3 contains 19 residues. Deletions cut 0 bases from V and 4 bases from J, with 25 bases between. Authors' methods: Estimates of nucleated cell counts were drawn from the amplification of reference gene primers. Generated by immunoSEQ multiplex PCR, the TCRdb table keeps only in-frame clones and is missing some. That table furnishes V, J and clone size, whereas the DNA furnished D and trimming. The repertoire consists of a few hundred thousand clones, with roughly 90% occurring once and the leading ten covering 0.7% to 0.95%.

Sequences were obtained from PBMCs or T cells enriched from blood (not recorded which). This chain joins TRBV11-2 and TRBJ2-7, with TRBD1 as a possible D gene (6 bases). The TCR was taken from a middle-aged woman who had been exposed to COVID-19. CDR3 sequence (DNA): TGTGCCAGCAGCTTAGACCGAAAATCCCTCCCTCGGACAGCTTACGAGCAGTACTTC. Protein: CASSLDRKSLPRTAYEQYF. Supplemented by reference TRBV11-2 and TRBJ2-7, the full variable domain reads EAGVAQSPRYKIIEKRQSVAFWCNPISGHATLYWYQQILGQGPKLLIQFQNNGVVDDSQLPKDRFSAERLKGVDSTLKIQPAKLEDSAVYLCASSLDRKSLPRTAYEQYFGPGTRLTVT.